This TCR beta chain originates from a study of shared clonotypes between healthy human individuals (dated by TCRdb to the early 2020s). Turning to the overall study: Two women and three men aged 18 to 49 years were included in the cohort. To estimate repertoire size and how much clonotypes are shared between individuals, the study performed deep sequencing of blood TCR repertoires from a few healthy adults. Libraries were prepared and TCR repertoires were sequenced by different laboratories using diverse techniques, in order to increase sequencing depth and limit assay-specific biases. For each donor, CD4 naive and CD4 memory were each given three plates, CD8 naive was given two plates, and CD8 memory was given one plate. Leukapheresis yielded between about 0.8 and 8.9 billion PBMCs per donor. General study outcomes and caveats: Sharing across several donors was observed for approximately 5% of naive CD4, less than 4% of naive CD8, over 2% of memory CD4, and around 0.4% of memory CD8 clonotypes. Even with the large sequencing depth, rarefaction of the sorted-subset datasets indicated that sequencing was incomplete. Larger estimated clonotype richness was generally found for naive subsets than for memory subsets. Clonotypes shared by all four sorted-subset donors showed higher generation probabilities than non-shared clonotypes. Pairwise subsampling led to the expectation that sequencing depth would affect the degree of clonotype sharing among donors. Sampling was restricted to blood, and TCR repertoires in tissue are likely to differ from TCR repertoires in blood. Because the study included a small number of donors, the genetic and exposure-history diversity represented was limited.

TCR CDR3 regions were amplified from genomic DNA by multiplex PCR using the deep immunoSEQ assay. Genomic DNA extracted from each cell subset was distributed evenly over all wells of several immunoSEQ 96-well plates, and each plate served as one replicate. For sorted subsets, each replicate PCR was loaded with about 200 ng genomic DNA, equivalent to 30,000 or so T cell genomes. Purified libraries were quantified with a Qubit 3.0 fluorometer, sized on a Bioanalyzer 2100, and re-quantified with the KAPA Library Quantification kit. Every immunoSEQ 96-well plate was sequenced on a dedicated single-read 150-cycle Illumina NextSeq 550 flow cell. Under the source paper's analysis protocol: The immunoSEQ output contained only junctional sequences without quality scores, so filtering could not match that applied to full-length reads. Sequences were annotated with PyIR, a Python wrapper for IgBLAST v1.9, and V/J genes and CDR3 were assigned using IMGT germline references. Reads were removed for weak V/J assignments (E-value above 1e-6), missing CDR3, stop codons, out-of-frame junctions, or ambiguous translated residues. V3J clonotypes were defined by identical inferred V gene, J gene, and CDR3 amino acid sequence. Percentage overlap between repertoires was calculated by dividing the number of shared unique clonotypes by the size of the smaller repertoire. Repertoire richness was assessed with RTK rarefaction, the Chao1 estimator, and Recon v2.1 estimates of unobserved clonotypes. OLGA was used to compute generation probabilities for all TCRbeta clonotypes that the gDNA method yielded from several donors. Drawn from immuneACCESS, this table holds only the in-frame rearrangements with V and J called that TCRdb kept. Clones are partly lost; checked studies trace under half to an unresolved V gene and leave the rest unexplained. V and J calls and clone size come straight from that table; D and trimming were deduced from the DNA. The sample table lists some 1,900,000 clones, 85% to 95% of them with a count of one. More than 0.9% of the sample lies in the top ten.

For this clone: Its binding antigen is unknown. No much larger clone exists at a distance of one base, and base qualities are not known.

For the CD8 naive samples, CD45RO-negative cells were positively selected for CCR7, yielding a CD45RA+CCR7+ population from which TemRA cells were excluded. The donors were healthy, HIV-negative adults with no recently reported acute infections or vaccinations. Every donor was a Caucasian adult residing in Nashville, Tennessee, USA. After blood collection by leukapheresis, PBMCs were isolated using Ficoll-Histopaque density gradient centrifugation and then cryopreserved in the vapor phase of liquid nitrogen. Analytical flow cytometry was used to check the purity and quantity of every magnetically sorted T cell population. Genomic DNA was isolated from each sorted fraction and quantified by UV absorbance on a Nanodrop 2000c. Sequenced material: naive CD8+ T cells sorted from blood. The cell subset or site label here, explained by the study, means: CD45RA+CCR7+. This receptor was obtained from a man aged 18-30 years in good health.

CDR3 loop: CASSGGTGGSYEQYF. In nucleotide form, the sequence is TGTGCCAGCAGCGGAGGGACAGGGGGCTCCTACGAGCAGTACTTC. Here the chain combines TRBV9 and TRBJ2-7; 11 central bases correspond to TRBD1. CDR1 and CDR2 were assigned from the germline V gene as SGDLS and YYNGEE. V is cut back by 3 bases and J by 0 bases, with 2 bases in the junction unmatched. From cysteine to phenylalanine, the CDR3 is 15 amino acids long. Of all the DNA, just the CDR3 is kept, 45 bases in frame from base 1.